This passage covers 32 T cell receptor beta chains from one sample sequenced in a study of blood T cell repertoires in COVID-19. TCRdb's table, derived via immunoSEQ multiplex PCR, lists solely in-frame clones and lacks some. The sample gives fewer than 150,000 clones, 85% to 90% of which show up once; about 8% is in the top ten. Sequencing was carried out using peripheral blood. The receptor set was obtained from a man in his sixties or seventies who had recovered from COVID-19.

The gene calls are TRBV18 and TRBJ1-1, with 7 positions matching TRBD1. In germline, CDR1 is KGHSH, CDR2 LQKENI. The CDR3 covers 15 residues. J lost 0 bases, V lost 7 bases, and 8 bases had no gene match. Here the CDR3 reads CASLGDRTLNTEAFF. CDR3 coding DNA: TGTGCCAGCTTGGGGGACAGAACCTTGAACACTGAAGCTTTCTTT.

V gene TRBV15 combines with J gene TRBJ2-3, with D maybe TRBD2 (6 bases). V was trimmed by 3 bases and J by 2 bases, leaving 15 bases between them. The CDR3 covers 16 residues. Germline V gives CDR1 LNHNV, CDR2 YYDKDF (reference sequence). The CDR3 loop reads CATSRGGPASTDTQYF. The CDR3 DNA reads TGTGCCACCAGCAGGGGGGGACCTGCGTCCACAGATACGCAGTATTTT.

This chain uses TRBV11-2 with TRBJ1-4, with 7 bases aligning to TRBD1. The CDR3 has 16 amino acids. V gave up 1 base and J gave up 0 bases; unmatched junction bases: 2. Germline V lookup: CDR1 SGHAT, CDR2 FQNNGV. In DNA, the CDR3 is TGTGCCAGCAGCTTAGTCGGACAGGCAACTAATGAAAAACTGTTTTTT. Its translation is CASSLVGQATNEKLFF. Combining the CDR3 with reference TRBV11-2 and TRBJ1-4 gives the whole variable domain EAGVAQSPRYKIIEKRQSVAFWCNPISGHATLYWYQQILGQGPKLLIQFQNNGVVDDSQLPKDRFSAERLKGVDSTLKIQPAKLEDSAVYLCASSLVGQATNEKLFFGSGTQLSVL.

J is TRBJ2-1 and V is TRBV7-2; D unresolved. Germline lookup yields CDR1 SGHTA and CDR2 FQGNSA. The CDR3 contains 14 residues. V was cut by 0 bases and J by 4 bases, with 7 bases left in between. The CDR3 bases are TGTGCCAGCAGCTTAGCGGGCCGTTACAATGAGCAGTTCTTC. Translating gives CASSLAGRYNEQFF.

This rearrangement joins TRBV7-2 to TRBJ2-6; TRBD1 agrees at 7 bases. This CDR3 contains 18 residues. Germline values: CDR1 SGHTA, CDR2 FQGNSA. V lost 3 bases to trimming and J lost 0 bases; unmatched junction nucleotides: 8. This CDR3 reads CASSLDRHSPSGANVLTF. The CDR3 nucleotides are TGTGCCAGCAGCTTGGACAGGCACAGTCCCTCTGGGGCCAACGTCCTGACTTTC. The variable domain in full, completed from reference TRBV7-2 and TRBJ2-6, reads GAGVSQSPSNKVTEKGKDVELRCDPISGHTALYWYRQSLGQGLEFLIYFQGNSAPDKSGLPSDRFSAERTGGSVSTLTIQRTQQEDSAVYLCASSLDRHSPSGANVLTFGAGSRLTVL.

The chain is built from TRBV4-2 and TRBJ1-5; D gene uncertain. In germline, CDR1 is LGHNA, CDR2 YNFKEQ. The CDR3 totals 13 residues. Trimming pared 0 bases from V and 5 bases from J, leaving 5 bases between. The CDR3 region is CASSQDPDQPQHF. The CDR3 DNA sequence: TGTGCCAGCAGCCAAGATCCGGATCAGCCCCAGCATTTT.

The chain employs TRBV2 and TRBJ1-2, with TRBD1 as a possible D gene (6 bases). Trimming cost V 6 bases and J 3 bases, with 8 bases left between them. The CDR3 spans 12 residues. CDR1 and CDR2 from the germline V gene are SNHLY and FYNNEI. CDR3 nucleotides: TGTGCCAGCAGGGCAGGGGACTATGGCTACACCTTC. As protein: CASRAGDYGYTF.

This clone was observed once. The chain has TRBV3-1 (or the pseudogene TRBV3-2) and TRBJ1-1; a weak D match, TRBD1 (6 bases). Germline values: CDR1 LGHDT, CDR2 YNNKEL (reference sequence). The CDR3 loop spans 13 amino acids. V was clipped by 0 bases and J by 10 bases, with 12 bases between them. CDR3 sequence reads: CASSQDGGAGAFF. In nucleotides, the CDR3 is TGTGCCAGCAGCCAAGACGGGGGGGCGGGAGCTTTCTTT.

This chain connects TRBV7-2 to TRBJ2-7; 10 positions match TRBD1. From germline, CDR1 is SGHTA and CDR2 FQGNSA. The J segment lost 4 bases and the V segment lost 3 bases, leaving 3 bases of the junction unmatched. CDR3 length equals 14 residues. In DNA form, the CDR3 reads TGTGCCAGCAGCTTCCGACAGGGGGCTTACGAGCAGTACTTC. Amino acids: CASSFRQGAYEQYF.

This clone turned up a few times. The gene calls are TRBV7-8 and TRBJ1-2; 9 bases agree with TRBD1. This CDR3 has 14 residues. Germline V gene lookup returns CDR1 SGHVS and CDR2 FQNEAQ. The V segment lost 6 bases and the J segment 6 bases; nucleotides outside the gene matches: 8. CDR3 sequence: CASSPRRTGDGYTF. The CDR3 coding sequence is TGTGCCAGCAGTCCCCGGAGGACAGGGGATGGCTACACCTTC.

Here the CDR3 reads CASKGAEVYGYTF. CDR3 in DNA: TGCGCCAGCAAGGGGGCAGAGGTCTATGGCTACACCTTC. The V gene is TRBV5-1, the J gene TRBJ1-2; 7 bases are a match to TRBD1. Germline V gene data show CDR1 as SGHRS and CDR2 as YFSETQ. V lost 6 bases to trimming and J lost 4 bases; unmatched junction nucleotides: 6. The CDR3 contains 13 residues.

The J gene is TRBJ2-2, the V gene TRBV18, with D perhaps TRBD1 (6 bases). This CDR3 has 15 residues. The ends were cut back, 3 bases at V and 4 bases at J, with 12 bases in the middle. Germline V gene lookup returns CDR1 KGHSH and CDR2 LQKENI. CDR3 region: CASSPSTGSTGELFF. The CDR3 bases are TGTGCCAGCTCACCTTCCACAGGGTCCACCGGGGAGCTGTTTTTT.

This clone was seen only a few times. The chain uses TRBV9 and TRBJ2-1; D not certain. Trimming cost V 4 bases and J 4 bases, with 12 bases left between them. This CDR3 comprises 14 residues. Germline V gene sequence: CDR1 SGDLS, CDR2 YYNGEE. CDR3 residues: CASSLSEAYNEQFF. CDR3 sequence (DNA): TGTGCCAGCAGCCTCAGCGAGGCTTACAATGAGCAGTTCTTC.

CDR3 sequence (DNA): TGTGCCAGCAGCTTACAGGTTTACTCTGGAAACACCATATATTTT. Amino acid sequence: CASSLQVYSGNTIYF. The chain links TRBV7-8 to TRBJ1-3, with D unclear. Germline CDR1 SGHVS, CDR2 FQNEAQ. The V and J ends lost 2 bases and 0 bases respectively, with 8 bases between them. CDR3 size: 15 residues.

The chain employs TRBV18 and TRBJ1-4; no firm D call. Deletions cut 2 bases from V and 3 bases from J, with 10 bases between. The germline gives CDR1 KGHSH, CDR2 LQKENI. The CDR3 has 15 amino acids. CDR3 nucleotide sequence: TGTGCCAGCTCACCAAGCGGAGCTGCTAATGAAAAACTGTTTTTT. Translation gives CASSPSGAANEKLFF.

The gene calls are TRBV18 and TRBJ1-1; D gene uncertain. The germline V gene has CDR1 KGHSH and CDR2 LQKENI. V was trimmed by 5 bases and J by 3 bases, leaving 13 bases between them. The CDR3 runs to 14 residues. CDR3 protein: CASSATARDTEAFF. CDR3 in DNA: TGTGCCAGCTCAGCAACAGCGAGGGACACTGAAGCTTTCTTT.

The DNA for the CDR3 is TGTGCCAGTAGGATGGCAGGGGGCAACTATGGCTACACCTTC. It encodes CASRMAGGNYGYTF. The rearrangement uses TRBV19 and TRBJ1-2; 8 nucleotides align to TRBD1. V lost 6 bases to trimming and J lost 2 bases; unmatched junction nucleotides: 5. Germline values: CDR1 LNHDA, CDR2 SQIVND (reference sequence). The CDR3 is made up of 14 amino acids.

CDR3 sequence: CASSFGPAGGNTIYF. CDR3 DNA: TGTGCCAGCAGCTTTGGACCCGCAGGGGGAAACACCATATATTTT. The chain carries TRBV5-6 and TRBJ1-3, with D maybe TRBD1 (5 bases). CDR3 length equals 15 residues. V lost 2 bases and J 4 bases, leaving 13 bases between the germline ends. Germline V CDR1 and CDR2: SGHDT, YYEEEE.

This clone has a single count. The gene calls are TRBV9 and TRBJ1-4; 11 positions match TRBD1. Germline V gives CDR1 SGDLS, CDR2 YYNGEE. This CDR3 spans 17 amino acids. V lost 0 bases to trimming and J lost 3 bases; unmatched junction nucleotides: 4. The CDR3 sequence: CASSVGPGQGANEKLFF. The CDR3 DNA follows: TGTGCCAGCAGCGTAGGTCCGGGACAGGGGGCTAATGAAAAACTGTTTTTT.

The chain employs TRBV5-1 and TRBJ1-5; 7 bases align to TRBD1. This CDR3 spans 15 amino acids. Germline assignment: CDR1 SGHRS and CDR2 YFSETQ. V was pared by 0 bases and J by 6 bases, with 6 bases of the junction left unmatched. The chain's CDR3 is CASSLGQGLGQPQHF. As DNA, the CDR3 is TGCGCCAGCAGCTTGGGACAGGGCTTAGGTCAGCCCCAGCATTTT. The whole variable domain, filled in from reference TRBV5-1 and TRBJ1-5, reads KAGVTQTPRYLIKTRGQQVTLSCSPISGHRSVSWYQQTPGQGLQFLFEYFSETQRNKGNFPGRFSGRQFSNSRSEMNVSTLELGDSALYLCASSLGQGLGQPQHFGDGTRLSIL.

This chain joins TRBV2 and TRBJ2-7, with TRBD2 matching over 14 bases. Germline trimming cut 6 bases from V and 3 bases from J; bases unmatched to any gene: 10. The CDR3 totals 17 residues. Per germline, CDR1 SNHLY and CDR2 FYNNEI. CDR3 loop: CASRGYRTSGRIYEQYF. In nucleotides, the CDR3 is TGTGCCAGCAGGGGATATCGGACTAGCGGGAGGATCTACGAGCAGTACTTC.

This chain connects TRBV7-2 to TRBJ2-7; possible D gene TRBD2, 7 bases. Germline V gene sequence: CDR1 SGHTA, CDR2 FQGNSA. Trimming removed 3 bases at V and 5 bases at J, with 14 bases between. The CDR3 is 14 amino acids. CDR3: CASSFNRGDNEQYF. The CDR3 nucleotides are TGTGCCAGCAGCTTCAACCGGGGGGACAACGAGCAGTACTTC.

This chain connects TRBV19 to TRBJ1-2; perhaps TRBD1 as D (6 bases). CDR3 length equals 14 residues. Trimming cost V 4 bases and J 4 bases, with 13 bases left between them. CDR1 is LNHDA, CDR2 SQIVND, per germline (reference sequence). In DNA form, the CDR3 reads TGTGCCAGTAGTACGACCAGGGGTGCCTATGGCTACACCTTC. It yields the protein CASSTTRGAYGYTF.

The gene calls are TRBV27 and TRBJ2-2; TRBD1 agrees at 9 bases. This CDR3 contains 15 residues. The germline V gene encodes CDR1 MNHEY and CDR2 SMNVEV (reference sequence). V gave up 5 bases and J gave up 7 bases; unmatched junction bases: 8. The CDR3 here is CASSRGTGPIGELFF. For the CDR3, the DNA is TGTGCCAGCAGTAGGGGGACAGGGCCAATCGGGGAGCTGTTTTTT.

This rearrangement joins TRBV7-2 to TRBJ2-1; a weak D match, TRBD2 (6 bases). The ends were cut back, 2 bases at V and 3 bases at J, with 11 bases in the middle. The CDR3 length is 15 residues. CDR1 is SGHTA and CDR2 is FQGNSA in the germline V gene. The CDR3 nucleotides read TGTGCCAGCAGCTTATCGGGGACTTACTACAATGAGCAGTTCTTC. Protein: CASSLSGTYYNEQFF.

CDR3 in DNA: TGTGCCAGCAGCCGCGGACAGGGAAATTCACCCCTCCACTTT. Its protein is CASSRGQGNSPLHF. V usage is TRBV7-2 and J usage is TRBJ1-6; TRBD1 matches at 8 bases. The CDR3 sequence is 14 residues long. The germline V gene has CDR1 SGHTA and CDR2 FQGNSA. The V gene end was trimmed by 5 bases and the J gene end by 7 bases; junction bases not matched to a gene: 4.

The chain uses TRBV5-1 and TRBJ1-2; D may be TRBD1 (6 bases). The CDR3 is 13 residues long. V was cut by 4 bases and J by 2 bases, with 9 bases left in between. CDR1 and CDR2 from the germline V gene are SGHRS and YFSETQ. This CDR3 reads CASSQQGNYGYTF. DNA of the CDR3: TGCGCCAGCAGCCAACAGGGAAACTATGGCTACACCTTC.

The chain couples TRBV6-2 or TRBV6-3 to TRBJ1-1; D might be TRBD1 (6 bases). Germline values: CDR1 MNHEY, CDR2 SVGEGT. This CDR3 has 16 amino acids. Trimming pared 2 bases from V and 0 bases from J, leaving 13 bases between. The CDR3 coding sequence is TGTGCCAGCAGTTACCAGGGGTACCCGGTGAACACTGAAGCTTTCTTT. It codes for CASSYQGYPVNTEAFF.

The chain uses TRBV2 and TRBJ2-7; D not certain. V was trimmed by 0 bases and J by 6 bases, leaving 9 bases between them. This CDR3 region has 13 residues. In germline, CDR1 is SNHLY, CDR2 FYNNEI. CDR3 sequence (DNA): TGTGCCAGCAGTGAAGCTCGTCTAGGCGAGCAGTACTTC. The encoded protein is CASSEARLGEQYF.

The gene calls are TRBV6-5 and TRBJ2-1, with TRBD2 matching over 9 bases. V trimming: 6 bases; J trimming: 12 bases; junction bases outside the gene matches: 15. The germline V gene encodes CDR1 MNHEY and CDR2 SVGAGI. CDR3 length: 15 residues. CDR3 residues: CASRSSGGRLQVQFF. CDR3 DNA: TGTGCCAGCAGGAGTAGCGGGGGCCGACTACAAGTGCAGTTCTTC.

The rearrangement links TRBV7-7 to TRBJ1-2; 7 bases are a match to TRBD1. Germline CDR1 SSHAT, CDR2 FNYEAQ (reference sequence). This CDR3 is 15 amino acids long. V dropped 6 bases and J dropped 8; count of bases not matched to a gene: 15. The CDR3 here is CASSPITGTAQGYTF. DNA for the CDR3: TGTGCCAGCAGTCCGATTACGGGGACAGCCCAGGGCTACACCTTC.

CDR3 nucleotide sequence: TGTGCCAGCACCACAGGCTATGGCTACACCTTC. Its protein is CASTTGYGYTF. The chain employs TRBV28 and TRBJ1-2; maybe TRBD1 (5 bases). There are 11 residues in the CDR3. Trimming pared 7 bases from V and 4 bases from J, leaving 7 bases between. Per germline, CDR1 MDHEN and CDR2 SYDVKM.